This TCR beta chain is drawn from a study of identical twins. The study's findings and limits: In beta out-of-frame sequences, the excess sharing between twins was weaker. Fewer insertions were carried by abundant cord blood beta clonotypes, but none was seen in memory repertoires.

Healthy Caucasians provided all donations. On this clonotype itself: Antigen specificity is unknown.

MiXCR, applied by TCRdb to the 5' RACE reads, yields one record per CDR3 protein. The table lists roughly 700,000 distinct CDR3 sequences, roughly 8% of them singletons. The data also belong to a second study, concerning yellow fever vaccine responses in identical twins. As that study records: The authors reported partly convergent, partly personalized vaccine responses in identical twins.

This receptor was taken from a woman younger than 30 in good health. Material: PBMCs.

The CDR3 region is CASSLNREVGYEQYF. As DNA, the CDR3 is TGTGCCAGCAGTTTGAACAGGGAGGTTGGCTACGAGCAGTACTTC. The J gene is TRBJ2-7, the V gene TRBV28, with D perhaps being TRBD1 or TRBD2 (6 bases each). Germline-derived CDR1 and CDR2 are MDHEN and SYDVKM. V lost 3 bases and J 3 bases, leaving 15 bases between the germline ends. This CDR3 has 15 amino acids.